These T cell receptor beta chains were read from a single sample in a study of sequential checkpoint blockade in melanoma. Assay: immunoSEQ multiplex PCR; the TCRdb copy retains only in-frame clones and omits some. Of under 40,000 clones in the sample, less than 90% were seen once. This specimen was CD8+ T cells sorted from blood (inferred from file names), taken from a patient given nivolumab and ipilimumab in sequence. Source of these receptors: a human donor with melanoma. Both conserved end residues are part of each CDR3. A D gene is named only where the DNA matches it firmly. Clone size, where shown, is once, few, many, or a class for clones that have expanded.

>TRBD2|TRBV7-6|NA|TRBJ2-2|15
CASSQDPGGRGELFF
TGTGCCAGCAGCCAAGATCCGGGGGGAAGGGGGGAGCTGTTTTTT
>NA|TRBV27|NA|TRBJ2-7|13
CASSLSQGYEQYF
TGTGCCAGCAGTTTAAGCCAGGGCTACGAGCAGTACTTC
>NA|TRBV10-3|NA|TRBJ2-7|13
CAISESSTYEQYF
TGTGCCATCAGTGAGTCCTCTACTTACGAGCAGTACTTC
>TRBD2|TRBV7-2|NA|TRBJ2-7|15
CASILGTSGSYEQYF
TGTGCCAGCATCCTTGGGACTAGCGGGAGTTACGAGCAGTACTTC
>NA|TRBV11-2|NA|TRBJ2-3|14
CASSLARAVDTQYF
TGTGCCAGCAGCTTAGCCAGGGCGGTAGATACGCAGTATTTT
>TRBD2|TRBV28|NA|TRBJ2-7|16
CASSLAGLADFYEQYF
TGTGCCAGCAGTTTAGCTGGACTAGCGGACTTCTACGAGCAGTACTTC
>NA|TRBV5-6|NA|TRBJ1-5|14
CASRVGGSNQPQHF
TGTGCCAGCAGGGTCGGAGGAAGCAATCAGCCCCAGCATTTT
>NA|TRBV5-3|NA|TRBJ2-1|16
CARSPLAGMSYNEQFF
TGTGCCAGAAGCCCCCTGGCGGGAATGTCCTACAATGAGCAGTTCTTC
>TRBD2|TRBV19|NA|TRBJ2-1|15
CASSTLAGGYNEQFF
TGTGCCAGTAGTACACTAGCGGGAGGGTACAATGAGCAGTTCTTC
>TRBD1|TRBV29-1|NA|TRBJ2-7|15
CSVVFDRGPSYEQYF
TGCAGCGTTGTTTTCGACAGGGGGCCCTCCTACGAGCAGTACTTC
>NA|TRBV7-8|NA|TRBJ1-2|14
CASSLVSRGNGYTF
TGTGCCAGCAGCTTAGTATCCAGGGGTAATGGCTACACCTTC
>TRBD1|TRBV27|NA|TRBJ1-5|17
CASSKGPGTALNQPQHF
TGTGCCAGCAGTAAAGGCCCTGGGACAGCTCTTAATCAGCCCCAGCATTTT
>TRBD2|TRBV4-3|NA|TRBJ2-7|17
CASSQVISGGTTYEQYF
TGCGCCAGCAGCCAAGTAATTAGCGGGGGAACTACCTACGAGCAGTACTTC
>TRBD2|TRBV6-1|NA|TRBJ2-3|16
CASSGDSGGEEDTQYF
TGTGCCAGCAGTGGGGATAGCGGGGGAGAGGAAGATACGCAGTATTTT
>TRBD1|TRBV6-5|NA|TRBJ2-7|15
CASSYPDRGVHEQYF
TGTGCCAGCAGTTACCCGGACAGGGGAGTGCACGAGCAGTACTTC
>NA|TRBV19|few|TRBJ1-3|12
CASKRSKNTIYF
TGTGCCAGTAAGCGATCAAAGAACACCATATATTTT
>NA|TRBV5-6|NA|TRBJ2-7|15
CASSLVVGRASEQYF
TGTGCCAGCAGCTTGGTAGTTGGGCGAGCCTCCGAGCAGTACTTC
>TRBD2|TRBV7-9|NA|TRBJ2-3|17
CASSLPLSGISTDTQYF
TGTGCCAGCAGCTTACCCCTTAGCGGGATAAGCACAGATACGCAGTATTTT
>TRBD2|TRBV6-1|NA|TRBJ2-3|15
CASKDLAGGLDTQYF
TGTGCCAGCAAAGATCTAGCGGGGGGCCTAGATACGCAGTATTTT
>NA|TRBV4-1|few|TRBJ2-7|13
CASSQVESHEQYF
TGCGCCAGCAGCCAAGTCGAGAGCCACGAGCAGTACTTC
>NA|TRBV19|NA|TRBJ1-1|14
CASSMGQVNTEAFF
TGTGCCAGTAGTATGGGCCAGGTGAACACTGAAGCTTTCTTT
>NA|TRBV13|once|TRBJ1-3|17
CASSLTGNGLWGNTIYF
TGTGCCAGCAGCCTTACAGGCAATGGTCTCTGGGGAAACACCATATATTTT
>TRBD1|TRBV4-3|NA|TRBJ2-7|15
CASSQEHRGTYEQYF
TGCGCCAGCAGCCAAGAGCACAGGGGAACCTACGAGCAGTACTTC
>NA|TRBV28|once|TRBJ1-1|13
CASSPNTNTEAFF
TGTGCCAGCAGTCCGAACACGAACACTGAAGCTTTCTTT
>TRBD1|TRBV6-5|NA|TRBJ2-7|13
CASSRTGTYEQYF
TGTGCCAGCAGTCGGACAGGTACTTACGAGCAGTACTTC
>NA|TRBV7-9|NA|TRBJ2-7|14
CASSLVPSFDEQYF
TGTGCCAGCAGCTTAGTGCCTAGCTTCGACGAGCAGTACTTC
>TRBD1|TRBV10-3|NA|TRBJ1-1|14
CAIKGRDRNTEAFF
TGTGCCATCAAGGGGCGGGACAGGAACACTGAAGCTTTCTTT
>NA|TRBV7-9|NA|TRBJ2-7|13
CASSLVDSYEQYF
TGTGCCAGCAGCTTAGTGGACAGTTACGAGCAGTACTTC
>TRBD1|TRBV4-3|NA|TRBJ2-2|18
CASSQDLGPGGSAGELFF
TGCGCCAGCAGCCAAGATCTGGGGCCAGGGGGCTCGGCCGGGGAGCTGTTTTTT
>NA|TRBV11-2|NA|TRBJ2-1|11
CASSYGDEQFF
TGTGCCAGCAGCTACGGGGATGAGCAGTTCTTC
>NA|TRBV10-3|once|TRBJ1-5|15
CAISESGGPDQPQHF
TGTGCCATCAGTGAGTCAGGGGGTCCGGATCAGCCCCAGCATTTT
>NA|TRBV19|NA|TRBJ2-1|14
CATKVAGASNEQFF
TGTGCCACTAAGGTGGCGGGGGCAAGCAATGAGCAGTTCTTC
>TRBD1|TRBV23-1|NA|TRBJ2-5|14
CASSQSGQQETQYF
TGCGCCAGCAGTCAATCGGGACAGCAAGAGACCCAGTACTTC
>TRBD2|TRBV28|NA|TRBJ2-7|15
CASSFIPGGGDEQYF
TGTGCCAGCAGTTTCATCCCCGGGGGGGGCGACGAGCAGTACTTC
>NA|TRBV18|NA|TRBJ2-7|17
CASSPRPSGVGAYEQYF
TGTGCCAGCTCACCAAGGCCGTCAGGGGTAGGGGCCTACGAGCAGTACTTC
>TRBD1|TRBV28|NA|TRBJ2-7|15
CASSANRDRSYEQYF
TGTGCCAGCAGCGCTAACCGGGACAGGTCCTACGAGCAGTACTTC
>NA|TRBV2|NA|TRBJ2-7|14
CASSESRPSYEQYF
TGTGCCAGCAGTGAATCCAGGCCCTCCTACGAGCAGTACTTC
>NA|TRBV5-1|NA|TRBJ2-7|13
CASSYGTPYEQYF
TGCGCCAGCAGCTACGGGACACCATACGAGCAGTACTTC
>TRBD1|TRBV10-3|NA|TRBJ2-3|15
CAISPGQGITDTQYF
TGTGCCATCAGTCCGGGACAGGGGATCACAGATACGCAGTATTTT
>TRBD1|TRBV2|NA|TRBJ2-2|17
CASSSPGTGMGTGELFF
TGTGCCAGCAGTTCTCCCGGGACAGGGATGGGCACCGGGGAGCTGTTTTTT
>TRBD1|TRBV6-6|NA|TRBJ1-5|14
CASSSGQGNQPQHF
TGTGCCAGCAGCTCTGGACAGGGGAATCAGCCCCAGCATTTT
>NA|TRBV7-9|once|TRBJ2-2|16
CASSLAPQGDTGELFF
TGTGCCAGCAGCTTAGCGCCGCAGGGCGACACCGGGGAGCTGTTTTTT
>NA|TRBV27|NA|TRBJ2-3|18
CASSPFVGGDEGTDTQYF
TGTGCCAGCAGTCCCTTCGTTGGTGGTGACGAGGGCACAGATACGCAGTATTTT
>NA|TRBV27|NA|TRBJ1-2|13
CASSYSQGNGYTF
TGTGCCAGCAGTTACTCCCAGGGCAATGGCTACACCTTC
>TRBD1|TRBV5-4|NA|TRBJ1-2|14
CASSQVDRGFSYTF
TGTGCCAGCAGCCAAGTCGACAGGGGCTTTAGCTACACCTTC
>NA|TRBV5-6|NA|TRBJ2-2|14
CASSAAANTGELFF
TGTGCCAGCAGCGCGGCGGCTAACACCGGGGAGCTGTTTTTT
>TRBD1|TRBV4-3|NA|TRBJ2-7|17
CASSQPGTGQSSYEQYF
TGCGCCAGCAGCCAACCGGGGACGGGACAGAGCTCCTACGAGCAGTACTTC
>NA|TRBV9|NA|TRBJ2-2|13
CASRYSGTGELFF
TGTGCCAGCAGGTACAGTGGTACCGGGGAGCTGTTTTTT
>NA|TRBV27|NA|TRBJ2-4|13
CASSFYRENIQYF
TGTGCCAGCAGTTTTTACAGAGAAAACATTCAGTACTTC
>NA|TRBV19|once|TRBJ1-1|13
CASSMPGNTEAFF
TGTGCCAGTAGTATGCCCGGGAACACTGAAGCTTTCTTT
>TRBD1|TRBV7-9|NA|TRBJ2-7|15
CASSGRQGDPYEQYF
TGTGCCAGCAGCGGACGACAGGGGGACCCCTACGAGCAGTACTTC
>NA|TRBV29-1|NA|TRBJ2-1|15
CSVEGADTSYNEQFF
TGCAGCGTTGAAGGCGCGGATACCTCCTACAATGAGCAGTTCTTC
>NA|TRBV28|NA|TRBJ2-7|15
CASSLYGLFGYEQYF
TGTGCCAGCAGTTTGTACGGACTATTTGGCTACGAGCAGTACTTC
>NA|TRBV7-9|NA|TRBJ2-7|13
CASSPGLPFEQYF
TGTGCCAGCAGCCCGGGACTTCCCTTCGAGCAGTACTTC
>TRBD1|TRBV4-1|NA|TRBJ1-5|17
CASSQGTGGVMSQPQHF
TGCGCCAGCAGCCAAGGAACAGGGGGAGTTATGAGTCAGCCCCAGCATTTT
>TRBD2|TRBV7-9|NA|TRBJ2-7|17
CASSLVWEGVGPYEQYF
TGTGCCAGCAGCTTAGTGTGGGAGGGAGTGGGCCCCTACGAGCAGTACTTC
>NA|TRBV5-1|NA|TRBJ2-3|15
CASSSRAFYTDTQYF
TGCGCCAGCAGCTCCAGGGCTTTTTACACAGATACGCAGTATTTT
>NA|TRBV7-2|NA|TRBJ1-6|17
CASSPVAGGLYNSPLHF
TGTGCCAGCAGCCCCGTGGCCGGCGGACTCTATAATTCACCCCTCCACTTT